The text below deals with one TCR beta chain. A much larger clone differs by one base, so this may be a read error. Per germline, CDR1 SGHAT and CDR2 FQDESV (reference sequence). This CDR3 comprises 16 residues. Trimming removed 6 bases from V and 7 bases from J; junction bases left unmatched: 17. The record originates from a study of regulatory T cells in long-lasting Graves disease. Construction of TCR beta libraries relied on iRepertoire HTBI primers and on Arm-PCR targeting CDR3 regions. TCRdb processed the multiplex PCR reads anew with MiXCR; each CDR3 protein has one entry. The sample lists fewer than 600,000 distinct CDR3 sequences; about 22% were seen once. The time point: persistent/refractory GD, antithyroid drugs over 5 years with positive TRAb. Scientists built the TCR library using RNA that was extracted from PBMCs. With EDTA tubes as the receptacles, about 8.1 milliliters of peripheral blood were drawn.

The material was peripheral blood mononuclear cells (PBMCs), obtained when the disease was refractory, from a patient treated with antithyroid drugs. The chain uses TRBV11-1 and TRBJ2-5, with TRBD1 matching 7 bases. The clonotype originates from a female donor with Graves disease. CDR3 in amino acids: CASSRDSLGHGGTQYF. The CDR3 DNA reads TGTGCCAGCAGTCGGGACAGCTTAGGCCATGGGGGGACCCAGTACTTC.